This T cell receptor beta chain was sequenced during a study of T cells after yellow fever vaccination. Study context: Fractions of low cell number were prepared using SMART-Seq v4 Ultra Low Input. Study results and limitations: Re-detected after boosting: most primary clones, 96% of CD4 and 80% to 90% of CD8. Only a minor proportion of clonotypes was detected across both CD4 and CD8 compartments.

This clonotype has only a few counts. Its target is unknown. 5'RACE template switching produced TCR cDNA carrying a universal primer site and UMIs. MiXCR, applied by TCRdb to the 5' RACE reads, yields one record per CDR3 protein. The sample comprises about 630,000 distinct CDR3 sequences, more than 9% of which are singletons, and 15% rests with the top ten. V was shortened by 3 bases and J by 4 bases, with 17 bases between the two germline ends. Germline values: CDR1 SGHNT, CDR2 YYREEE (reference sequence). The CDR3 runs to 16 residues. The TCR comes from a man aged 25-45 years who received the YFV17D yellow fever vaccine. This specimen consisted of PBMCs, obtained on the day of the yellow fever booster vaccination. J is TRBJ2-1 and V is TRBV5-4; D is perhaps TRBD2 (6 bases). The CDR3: CASSSGVSSAYNEQFF. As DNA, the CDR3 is TGTGCCAGCAGCTCAGGTGTGTCTAGCGCTTACAATGAGCAGTTCTTC. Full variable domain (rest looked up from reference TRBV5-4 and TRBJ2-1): ETGVTQSPTHLIKTRGQQVTLRCSSQSGHNTVSWYQQALGQGPQFIFQYYREEENGRGNFPPRFSGLQFPNYSSELNVNALELDDSALYLCASSSGVSSAYNEQFFGPGTRLTVL.